Here is one TCR beta chain with its context. TCRdb processed the 5' RACE reads anew with MiXCR; each CDR3 protein has one entry. The table lists hundreds of thousands of distinct CDR3 sequences, 20% to 25% of them singletons, with over 2.5% in the top ten. This sample was taken from a study of identical twins. CDR3 length: 15 amino acids. Germline-derived CDR1 and CDR2 are SGHTA and FQGNSA. Losses at the gene ends were 5 bases for V and 3 bases for J; bases not matched to a gene: 5. These records were also assigned to another study, of T cells expressing NK-cell markers.

The specimen was CD4+ T cells sorted from blood. V and J are TRBV7-2 and TRBJ2-7, with 12 bases that match TRBD2. The sequence came from a woman aged 18-29 years in good health. The CDR3 DNA reads as TGTGCCAGCAGCCCGATGACTAGCGGGAGCTACGAGCAGTACTTC. Residues: CASSPMTSGSYEQYF.